The 20 T cell receptor beta chains listed next were all sequenced from one sample in a study of T cells in Graves' hyperthyroidism and ophthalmopathy. RNA transcripts were the template for amplifying TCR beta CDR3 regions. A set of HTBI primers served as the primers for a first-round RT-PCR of the TCR CDR3. Each CDR3 protein gets one entry after TCRdb re-called the multiplex PCR reads with MiXCR. The sample has roughly 500,000 distinct CDR3 sequences; around a quarter are singletons. The sequenced sample consisted of blood. The receptors stem from a woman aged 30 to 39 with Graves' ophthalmopathy.

This clonotype appeared once. The chain employs TRBV20-1 and TRBJ1-1; no reliable D call. The germline gives CDR1 DFQATT, CDR2 SNEGSKA (reference sequence). Trimming stripped 1 base from V and 4 bases from J, with 10 bases between. The CDR3 consists of 13 residues. The CDR3 DNA is TGCAGTGCTAGAGCTCCCCCGAGCACTGAAGCTTTCTTT. It is translated as CSARAPPSTEAFF.

CDR3: CASSEPGRRPYGYTF. The CDR3 bases are TGTGCCAGCAGTGAACCGGGACGTCGGCCCTATGGCTACACCTTC. The V and J genes are TRBV6-1 and TRBJ1-2; a possible D gene is TRBD1 (5 bases). This CDR3 contains 15 residues. The V and J ends lost 2 bases and 4 bases respectively, with 14 bases between them. Per the germline V gene, CDR1 is MNHNS and CDR2 is SASEGT.

The chain has TRBV5-1 and TRBJ2-5, with TRBD2 identical over 9 bases. CDR1 is SGHRS and CDR2 is YFSETQ in the germline V gene. V lost 6 bases and J lost 3; bases outside the gene matches: 9. The CDR3 consists of 15 residues. The CDR3 DNA reads TGCGCCAGCAAGGAGTCGGCGGGGGGGGAAGAGACCCAGTACTTC. It specifies CASKESAGGEETQYF.

This clonotype was counted ten times or more. The CDR3 protein is CASSEDGSSGANVLTF. As DNA, the CDR3 is TGTGCCAGCAGTGAAGATGGGAGCTCTGGGGCCAACGTCCTGACTTTC. The chain links TRBV2 to TRBJ2-6, with D possibly matching TRBD2 (5 bases). Trimming removed 1 base from V and 0 bases from J, with 7 bases in between. Per germline, CDR1 SNHLY and CDR2 FYNNEI. There are 16 residues in the CDR3.

The rearrangement uses TRBV19 and TRBJ1-2; D is unresolved. Trimming pared 5 bases from V and 5 bases from J, leaving 9 bases between. CDR1 is LNHDA and CDR2 is SQIVND in the germline V gene (reference sequence). The CDR3 has 12 residues. CDR3 sequence (DNA): TGTGCCAGTAGTGTCCCAGGTTATGGCTACACCTTC. Protein: CASSVPGYGYTF.

Only a few counts were recorded for this clonotype. This chain connects TRBV14 to TRBJ1-3; D not certain. The CDR3 runs 15 residues. Germline V CDR1 and CDR2: SGHDN, FVKESK. V lost 1 base and J lost 0, with 7 bases in between. Here the CDR3 DNA reads TGTGCCAGCAGCCAAGCCGCCTTCTCTGGAAACACCATATATTTT. It encodes CASSQAAFSGNTIYF. Together with reference TRBV14 and TRBJ1-3, the CDR3 gives the full variable domain: EAGVTQFPSHSVIEKGQTVTLRCDPISGHDNLYWYRRVMGKEIKFLLHFVKESKQDESGMPNNRFLAERTGGTYSTLKVQPAELEDSGVYFCASSQAAFSGNTIYFGEGSWLTVV.

Ten or more counts support this clonotype. The DNA for the CDR3 is TGCAGCTCGACCGGGACACTGAACACTGAAGCTTTCTTT. It translates to CSSTGTLNTEAFF. The genes are TRBV29-1 and TRBJ1-1; possible D gene TRBD1, 6 bases. This CDR3 comprises 13 residues. V lost 8 bases and J 0 bases, leaving 13 bases between the germline ends. The V gene's germline CDR1 is SQVTM and CDR2 ANQGSEA.

This clonotype appeared many times. The chain recombines TRBV7-3 with TRBJ2-2; no clear D gene. This CDR3 region has 15 residues. Germline assignment: CDR1 SGHTA and CDR2 FQGTGA. Trimming removed 5 bases from V and 1 base from J, with 11 bases in between. The CDR3 region is CASSQFGQNTGELFF. Here the CDR3 DNA reads TGTGCCAGCAGCCAGTTCGGCCAGAACACCGGGGAGCTGTTTTTT.

This clonotype was detected many times. The chain is built from TRBV19 and TRBJ2-7, with no clear D. The CDR3 spans 13 residues. V lost 6 bases, J lost 0 bases, and 9 bases lay in between. Germline V gene sequence: CDR1 LNHDA, CDR2 SQIVND (reference sequence). The CDR3: CASRPGNSYEQYF. CDR3 DNA sequence: TGTGCCAGTAGACCGGGCAACTCCTACGAGCAGTACTTC. Supplemented by reference TRBV19 and TRBJ2-7, the full variable domain reads DGGITQSPKYLFRKEGQNVTLSCEQNLNHDAMYWYRQDPGQGLRLIYYSQIVNDFQKGDIAEGYSVSREKKESFPLTVTSAQKNPTAFYLCASRPGNSYEQYFGPGTRLTVT.

In its sample, this clonotype was seen a few times. The rearrangement uses TRBV5-6 and TRBJ1-2; weak D call: TRBD1 (6 bases). Trimming pared 2 bases from V and 5 bases from J, leaving 19 bases between. The CDR3 runs to 16 residues. The germline gives CDR1 SGHDT, CDR2 YYEEEE. The chain's CDR3 is CASSLQQVGGWYGYTF. The CDR3 region has the DNA TGTGCCAGCAGCTTACAGCAAGTAGGGGGGTGGTATGGCTACACCTTC.

This chain joins TRBV24-1 and TRBJ1-2, with 10 positions matching TRBD1. The CDR3 has 15 residues. Per the germline V gene, CDR1 is KGHDR and CDR2 is SFDVKD. Germline trimming cut 4 bases from V and 4 bases from J; bases unmatched to any gene: 5. CDR3 sequence reads: CATSETDRGVYGYTF. CDR3 DNA sequence: TGTGCCACCAGTGAAACGGACAGGGGGGTCTATGGCTACACCTTC.

This clonotype came up many times. The DNA for the CDR3 is TGTGCCAGCAGTGGAGGCACTAGCCGGGAGACCCAGTACTTC. The encoded protein is CASSGGTSRETQYF. The rearrangement joins TRBV6-1 to TRBJ2-5, with D possibly TRBD2 on 6 matching bases. V was trimmed by 4 bases and J by 5 bases, leaving 14 bases between them. The CDR3 is 14 residues long. CDR1 and CDR2 from the germline V gene are MNHNS and SASEGT.

The V and J genes are TRBV5-1 and TRBJ2-5; either TRBD1 or TRBD2 may supply D (5 bases each). V was shortened by 7 bases and J by 1 base, with 11 bases between the two germline ends. The CDR3 contains 13 residues. Germline CDR1 SGHRS, CDR2 YFSETQ. In DNA, the CDR3 is TGCGCCAGCGTGGGACGGACCCAAGAGACCCAGTACTTC. As protein: CASVGRTQETQYF.

This clonotype was recorded many times. The rearrangement joins TRBV10-3 to TRBJ2-2; TRBD1 matches at 7 bases. This CDR3 has 14 amino acids. Germline CDR1 is ENHRY and CDR2 is SYGVKD. After removal of 4 bases from V and 5 bases from J, the junction contained 4 bases not matched to a gene. Here the CDR3 DNA reads TGTGCCATCAGTGGACAGGGAGTTACCGGGGAGCTGTTTTTT. It codes for CAISGQGVTGELFF.

The rearrangement joins TRBV18 to TRBJ2-5, with 8 bases identical to TRBD2. The trim removed 6 bases at V and 3 bases at J, leaving 12 bases unmatched. The germline V gene has CDR1 KGHSH and CDR2 LQKENI. This CDR3 region has 16 residues. This CDR3 reads CASSPRISGGKETQYF. In DNA, the CDR3 is TGTGCCAGCTCCCCAAGGATCAGCGGGGGTAAAGAGACCCAGTACTTC.

This clonotype was found many times. The chain links TRBV15 to TRBJ2-7; D gene uncertain. The CDR3 loop spans 14 amino acids. Trimming cost V 4 bases and J 2 bases, with 12 bases left between them. Germline CDR1 reads LNHNV; CDR2 reads YYDKDF (reference sequence). Written as DNA, the CDR3 is TGTGCCACCAGCACACGGACCAAGCCCTACGAGCAGTACTTC. This encodes CATSTRTKPYEQYF.

In regard to this clonotype: The CDR3 ends on some other residue instead of the conserved phenylalanine or tryptophan, so this is likely a read error. The chain recombines TRBV7-2 with TRBJ1-2; D gene unclear. This CDR3 is 13 amino acids long. Trimming removed 6 bases at V and 3 bases at J, with 11 bases between. Germline assignment: CDR1 SGHTA and CDR2 FQGNSA. This CDR3 reads CASRRTFDYGYTL. The CDR3 DNA follows: TGTGCCAGCAGGAGAACATTTGACTATGGCTACACCCTC.

This clonotype has a count of ten or more. The rearrangement joins TRBV10-3 to TRBJ2-6; possibly TRBD1 for D (6 bases). Deletions cut 3 bases from V and 0 bases from J, with 9 bases between. Germline lookup yields CDR1 ENHRY and CDR2 SYGVKD. This CDR3 spans 16 amino acids. This CDR3 reads CAISEGQNSGANVLTF. DNA for the CDR3: TGTGCCATCAGTGAAGGACAGAACTCTGGGGCCAACGTCCTGACTTTC.

This clonotype was detected ten times or more. The rearrangement joins TRBV5-6 to TRBJ1-2; 7 nucleotides agree with TRBD1. V lost 4 bases to trimming and J lost 4 bases; unmatched junction nucleotides: 4. CDR3 size: 13 residues. Germline V lookup: CDR1 SGHDT, CDR2 YYEEEE. The CDR3 reads CASSQDRSYGYTF. CDR3 DNA: TGTGCCAGCAGCCAGGACAGGTCCTATGGCTACACCTTC. Together with reference TRBV5-6 and TRBJ1-2, the CDR3 gives the full variable domain: DAGVTQSPTHLIKTRGQQVTLRCSPKSGHDTVSWYQQALGQGPQFIFQYYEEEERQRGNFPDRFSGHQFPNYSSELNVNALLLGDSALYLCASSQDRSYGYTFGSGTRLTVV.

The V gene is TRBV12-3 or TRBV12-4, the J gene TRBJ1-2; 8 bases agree with TRBD1. After removal of 5 bases from V and 4 bases from J, the junction contained 9 bases not matched to a gene. The CDR3 extends over 15 amino acids. The CDR3 sequence: CASSPSYRGFYGYTF. As DNA, the CDR3 is TGTGCCAGCAGTCCGTCGTACAGGGGGTTCTATGGCTACACCTTC.